These 18 T cell receptor beta chains share one sample of origin, sequenced in a study of technical replicates of blood from a handful of donors. The data were produced by immunoSEQ multiplex PCR, yet TCRdb's version contains in-frame clones alone and is incomplete. The repertoire holds about 81,000 clones, with approximately 94% as singletons. Material: T cells isolated from PBMCs. The receptors derive from a human donor in good health.

The rearrangement uses TRBV6-5 and TRBJ2-7, with a tentative D call TRBD2 (5 bases). CDR3 length: 14 amino acids. Trimming shortened V by 4 bases and J by 0 bases, and 10 bases separated the two germline ends. Germline CDR1 MNHEY, CDR2 SVGAGI. In DNA form, the CDR3 reads TGTGCCAGCAGTTCCGCGGGTTCCTCCTACGAGCAGTACTTC. As protein: CASSSAGSSYEQYF.

The gene calls are TRBV7-9 and TRBJ2-1; D perhaps matches TRBD1 (5 bases). The CDR3 runs to 19 residues. The germline V gene encodes CDR1 SEHNR and CDR2 FQNEAQ (reference sequence). V lost 1 base and J 7 bases, leaving 26 bases between the germline ends. In DNA form, the CDR3 reads TGTGCCAGCAGCTTAGGCCAGGGCAACTGGCTGGGGCTTCTTAATGAGCAGTTCTTC. The encoded protein is CASSLGQGNWLGLLNEQFF.

V gene TRBV9 combines with J gene TRBJ2-7; D is perhaps TRBD1 (6 bases). The V end lost 2 bases, the J end lost 2 bases, and 14 bases lay between the germline ends. The CDR3 length is 15 residues. Per the germline V gene, CDR1 is SGDLS and CDR2 is YYNGEE. CDR3 sequence: CASSVTGLPTYEQYF. The CDR3 nucleotides read TGTGCCAGCAGCGTCACAGGGTTACCGACCTACGAGCAGTACTTC.

The J gene is TRBJ1-1, the V gene TRBV11-3; D is uncertain. Germline V CDR1 and CDR2: SGHNT, YENEEA. This CDR3 is 13 amino acids long. V shed 5 bases and J shed 8 bases, with 15 bases lying between them. The CDR3 spells CASSAPPGLEAFF. CDR3 nucleotides: TGTGCCAGCAGCGCACCACCGGGTTTGGAAGCTTTCTTT.

The chain carries TRBV28 and TRBJ2-1, with 7 bases aligning to TRBD2. Germline loops: CDR1 MDHEN, CDR2 SYDVKM. V dropped 6 bases and J dropped 6; count of bases not matched to a gene: 20. The CDR3 totals 18 residues. For the CDR3, the DNA is TGTGCCAGCAGCCGTCTAGGACTAGATGCTCGGAGGTCCAATGAGCAGTTCTTC. Protein sequence: CASSRLGLDARRSNEQFF. The full variable domain, in which reference TRBV28 and TRBJ2-1 provide the parts outside the CDR3, is DVKVTQSSRYLVKRTGEKVFLECVQDMDHENMFWYRQDPGLGLRLIYFSYDVKMKEKGDIPEGYSVSREKKERFSLILESASTNQTSMYLCASSRLGLDARRSNEQFFGPGTRLTVL.

The chain couples TRBV10-3 to TRBJ2-3, with unresolved D. This CDR3 spans 14 amino acids. Germline V gene data show CDR1 as ENHRY and CDR2 as SYGVKD. V lost 2 bases to trimming and J lost 0 bases, with 6 bases between them. CDR3 nucleotide sequence: TGTGCCATCAGTGAGCGGAGAAGCACAGATACGCAGTATTTT. This sequence encodes CAISERRSTDTQYF.

The gene calls are TRBV5-1 and TRBJ1-2; weak D call: TRBD1 (6 bases). Germline CDR1 SGHRS, CDR2 YFSETQ. The CDR3 runs 16 residues. The V end was cut by 0 bases, the J end by 3 bases, with 15 bases between. This chain's CDR3 is CASSLESRGIYYGYTF. The CDR3 DNA follows: TGCGCCAGCAGCTTGGAATCCAGGGGAATTTACTATGGCTACACCTTC.

The chain links TRBV5-1 to TRBJ1-1, with D hard to call. The V gene lost 4 bases and the J gene lost 4 bases, with 14 bases spanning the gap. Germline V lookup: CDR1 SGHRS, CDR2 YFSETQ. CDR3 size: 14 residues. The CDR3 DNA follows: TGCGCCAGCAGCCGGGTGGGTTACGGCACTGAAGCTTTCTTT. Amino acids: CASSRVGYGTEAFF. The full variable domain, completed using reference TRBV5-1 and TRBJ1-1, is KAGVTQTPRYLIKTRGQQVTLSCSPISGHRSVSWYQQTPGQGLQFLFEYFSETQRNKGNFPGRFSGRQFSNSRSEMNVSTLELGDSALYLCASSRVGYGTEAFFGQGTRLTVV.

The sample holds one count of this clone. The V gene is TRBV12-5, the J gene TRBJ1-2; 7 bases are a match to TRBD1. The CDR3 loop spans 13 amino acids. After removal of 3 bases from V and 8 bases from J, the junction contained 6 bases not matched to a gene. From germline, CDR1 is LGHNT and CDR2 FRNRAP. The CDR3 loop is CASGFGRGDGYTF. DNA for the CDR3: TGTGCTAGTGGTTTCGGCAGGGGGGACGGCTACACCTTC.

This clone has just a few counts. This chain links TRBV6-5 with TRBJ2-7; D possibly corresponds to TRBD2 (6 bases). Trimming removed 7 bases at V and 2 bases at J, with 15 bases between. Germline V gene lookup returns CDR1 MNHEY and CDR2 SVGAGI. The CDR3 totals 14 residues. The CDR3 spells CASMGGKNTYEQYF. The CDR3 region has the DNA TGTGCCAGCATGGGCGGGAAGAACACCTACGAGCAGTACTTC.

V and J are TRBV19 and TRBJ2-7; maybe TRBD1 (6 bases). Between the trimmed V and J ends, which lost 3 bases and 6 bases, there was a span of 15 bases. Per the germline V gene, CDR1 is LNHDA and CDR2 is SQIVND (reference sequence). This CDR3 comprises 14 residues. CDR3 region: CASSIQGIASEQYF. The CDR3 DNA follows: TGTGCCAGTAGTATTCAGGGGATTGCGAGCGAGCAGTACTTC.

The chain joins TRBV2 to TRBJ1-5; TRBD1 is a possible D gene (6 bases). CDR3 length equals 14 residues. With 5 bases removed from V and 5 bases from J, the gap between germline ends came to 13 bases. Germline CDR1 is SNHLY and CDR2 is FYNNEI. CDR3 in amino acids: CASSRNNRDQPQHF. The CDR3 DNA sequence: TGTGCCAGCAGTAGAAATAACAGGGATCAGCCCCAGCATTTT.

This clone was seen a single time. This chain links TRBV4-1 with TRBJ2-1; 8 bases align to TRBD2. Trimming removed 0 bases from V and 8 bases from J; junction bases left unmatched: 9. Per germline, CDR1 MGHRA and CDR2 YSYEKL. The CDR3 is made up of 16 amino acids. CDR3 loop: CASSQEIREGGYEQFF. In DNA form, the CDR3 reads TGCGCCAGCAGCCAAGAAATCCGGGAGGGTGGTTATGAGCAGTTCTTC.

The chain links TRBV28 to TRBJ2-3, with D perhaps TRBD2 (5 bases). The CDR3 runs to 13 residues. The V and J ends lost 2 bases and 3 bases respectively, with 6 bases between them. Germline V gene sequence: CDR1 MDHEN, CDR2 SYDVKM. The CDR3 protein is CASSLRGTDTQYF. The DNA of the CDR3 is TGTGCCAGCAGTTTAAGAGGGACAGATACGCAGTATTTT.

The genes are TRBV5-6 and TRBJ2-2; 8 nucleotides agree with TRBD1. Germline-derived CDR1 and CDR2 are SGHDT and YYEEEE. The CDR3 sequence is 16 residues long. V trimming: 5 bases; J trimming: 4 bases; junction bases outside the gene matches: 10. CDR3 residues: CASRPLTGVGTGELFF. CDR3 nucleotides: TGTGCCAGCAGACCCCTGACAGGGGTGGGCACCGGGGAGCTGTTTTTT. Based on the CDR3 plus reference TRBV5-6 and TRBJ2-2, the full variable domain is DAGVTQSPTHLIKTRGQQVTLRCSPKSGHDTVSWYQQALGQGPQFIFQYYEEEERQRGNFPDRFSGHQFPNYSSELNVNALLLGDSALYLCASRPLTGVGTGELFFGEGSRLTVL.

The chain joins TRBV28 to TRBJ1-1, with TRBD1 identical over 9 bases. This CDR3 spans 17 amino acids. Germline trimming cut 1 base from V and 1 base from J; bases unmatched to any gene: 7. Germline loops: CDR1 MDHEN, CDR2 SYDVKM. Here the CDR3 reads CASSLSHRGRKNTEAFF. The CDR3 DNA is TGTGCCAGCAGTTTATCCCACAGGGGGCGAAAGAACACTGAAGCTTTCTTT.

V and J are TRBV19 and TRBJ1-1; D possibly corresponds to TRBD1 (6 bases). Trimming shortened V by 7 bases and J by 1 base, and 10 bases separated the two germline ends. This CDR3 region has 13 residues. CDR1 is LNHDA, CDR2 SQIVND, per germline (reference sequence). CDR3 bases: TGTGCCAGTAACAGGGCCCCGAACACTGAAGCTTTCTTT. It specifies CASNRAPNTEAFF.

This rearrangement joins TRBV6-5 to TRBJ2-1; possibly TRBD1 for D (6 bases). The germline gives CDR1 MNHEY, CDR2 SVGAGI. The CDR3 runs 15 residues. Between the trimmed V and J ends, which lost 5 bases and 9 bases, there was a span of 20 bases. Written as DNA, the CDR3 is TGTGCCAGCAGTACCCTCGGGTGGGGGCACGGTGAGCAGTTCTTC. This codes for CASSTLGWGHGEQFF.